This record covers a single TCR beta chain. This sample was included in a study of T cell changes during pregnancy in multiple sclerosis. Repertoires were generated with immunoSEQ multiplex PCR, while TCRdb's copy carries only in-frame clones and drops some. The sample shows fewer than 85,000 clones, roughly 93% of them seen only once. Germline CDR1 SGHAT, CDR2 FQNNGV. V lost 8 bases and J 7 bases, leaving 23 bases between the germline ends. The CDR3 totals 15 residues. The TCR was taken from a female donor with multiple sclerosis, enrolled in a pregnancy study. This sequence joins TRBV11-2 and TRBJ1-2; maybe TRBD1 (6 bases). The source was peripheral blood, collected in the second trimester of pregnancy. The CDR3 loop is CASSSPKRETGGYTF. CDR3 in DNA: TGTGCCAGCTCAAGCCCAAAGAGAGAGACAGGTGGCTACACCTTC.